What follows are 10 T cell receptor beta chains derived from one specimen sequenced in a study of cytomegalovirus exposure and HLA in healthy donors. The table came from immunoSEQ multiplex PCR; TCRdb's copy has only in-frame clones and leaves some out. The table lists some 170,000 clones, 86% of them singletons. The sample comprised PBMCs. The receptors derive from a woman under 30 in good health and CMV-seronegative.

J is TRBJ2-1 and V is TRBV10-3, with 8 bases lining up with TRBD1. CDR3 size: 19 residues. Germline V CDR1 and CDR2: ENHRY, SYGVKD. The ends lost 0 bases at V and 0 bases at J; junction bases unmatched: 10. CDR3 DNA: TGTGCCATCAGTGAGTCCCTAGGGACAGGCCGAAGCTCCTACAATGAGCAGTTCTTC. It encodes CAISESLGTGRSSYNEQFF.

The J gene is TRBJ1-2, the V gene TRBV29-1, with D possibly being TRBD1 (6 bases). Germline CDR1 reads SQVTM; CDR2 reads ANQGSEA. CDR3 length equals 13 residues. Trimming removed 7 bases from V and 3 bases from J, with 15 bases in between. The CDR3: CSALGGEDYGYTF. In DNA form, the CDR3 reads TGCAGCGCCCTAGGGGGGGAGGACTATGGCTACACCTTC.

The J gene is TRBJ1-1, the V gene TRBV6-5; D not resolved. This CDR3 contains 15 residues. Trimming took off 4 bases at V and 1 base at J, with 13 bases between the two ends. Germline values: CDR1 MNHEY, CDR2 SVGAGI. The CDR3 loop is CASSSITVGNTEAFF. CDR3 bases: TGTGCCAGCAGTTCAATAACAGTGGGGAACACTGAAGCTTTCTTT.

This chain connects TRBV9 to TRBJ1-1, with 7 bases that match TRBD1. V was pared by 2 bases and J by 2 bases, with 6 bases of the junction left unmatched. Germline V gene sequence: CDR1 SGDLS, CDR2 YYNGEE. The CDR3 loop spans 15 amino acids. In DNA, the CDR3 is TGTGCCAGCAGCGTCGCCCGGGACAGAAACACTGAAGCTTTCTTT. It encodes CASSVARDRNTEAFF.

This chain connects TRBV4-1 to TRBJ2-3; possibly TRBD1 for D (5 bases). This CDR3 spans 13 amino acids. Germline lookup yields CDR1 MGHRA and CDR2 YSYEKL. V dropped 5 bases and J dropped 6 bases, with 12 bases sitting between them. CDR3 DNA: TGCGCCAGCAGCAAACAGGTGCAGGATACGCAGTATTTT. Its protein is CASSKQVQDTQYF.

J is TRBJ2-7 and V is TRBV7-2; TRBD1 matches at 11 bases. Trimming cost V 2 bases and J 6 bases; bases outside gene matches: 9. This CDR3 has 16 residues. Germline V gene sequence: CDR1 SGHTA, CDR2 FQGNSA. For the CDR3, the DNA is TGTGCCAGCAGCTTAAGCTCGGGGACAGGGGGGTCCGAGCAGTACTTC. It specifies CASSLSSGTGGSEQYF.

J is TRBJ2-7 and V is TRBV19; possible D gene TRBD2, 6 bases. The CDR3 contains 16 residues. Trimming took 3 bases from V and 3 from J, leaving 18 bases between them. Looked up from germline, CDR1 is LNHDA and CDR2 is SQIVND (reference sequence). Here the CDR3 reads CASSIRGGVSHYEQYF. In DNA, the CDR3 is TGTGCCAGTAGTATTAGGGGCGGGGTATCCCACTACGAGCAGTACTTC.

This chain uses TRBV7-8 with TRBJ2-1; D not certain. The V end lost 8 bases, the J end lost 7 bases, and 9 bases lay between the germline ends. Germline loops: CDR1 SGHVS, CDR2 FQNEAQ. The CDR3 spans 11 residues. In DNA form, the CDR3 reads TGTGCCAGCGAGGAGATGAATGAGCAGTTCTTC. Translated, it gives CASEEMNEQFF.

As DNA, the CDR3 is TGCAGCGGTCTTCCAGGGCTTAACACAGATACGCAGTATTTT. Protein sequence: CSGLPGLNTDTQYF. The chain links TRBV29-1 to TRBJ2-3, with a weak D call TRBD1 (5 bases). V was clipped by 7 bases and J by 2 bases, with 16 bases between them. Germline-derived CDR1 and CDR2 are SQVTM and ANQGSEA. The CDR3 totals 14 residues.

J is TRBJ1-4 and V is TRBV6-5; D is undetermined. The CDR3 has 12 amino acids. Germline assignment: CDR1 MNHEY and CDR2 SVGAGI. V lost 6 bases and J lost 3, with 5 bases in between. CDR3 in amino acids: CASRAPNEKLFF. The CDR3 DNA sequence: TGTGCCAGCAGGGCTCCTAATGAAAAACTGTTTTTT.